These 30 T cell receptor beta chains share one sample of origin, sequenced in a study of identical twins. TCRdb passed the 5' RACE reads through MiXCR, listing each CDR3 protein once. The table has roughly 720,000 distinct CDR3 sequences, about 20% seen once. The sample was also linked to a second study, of T cells expressing NK-cell markers.

Sequences were obtained from PBMCs. Receptors were obtained from a woman younger than 30 in good health.

The J gene is TRBJ2-7, the V gene TRBV5-6; D might be TRBD2 (6 bases). CDR1 is SGHDT and CDR2 is YYEEEE in the germline V gene. The V gene lost 4 bases and the J gene lost 5 bases, with 13 bases spanning the gap. The CDR3 is made up of 13 amino acids. Written as DNA, the CDR3 is TGTGCCAGCAGCCCCGGGACTCAAGACGAGCAGTACTTC. This encodes CASSPGTQDEQYF.

V usage is TRBV6-2 or TRBV6-3 and J usage is TRBJ1-4; 10 bases align to TRBD1. Germline V gene data show CDR1 as MNHEY and CDR2 as SVGEGT. The V gene end was trimmed by 2 bases and the J gene end by 7 bases; junction bases not matched to a gene: 1. The CDR3 runs to 14 residues. Here the CDR3 reads CASSYGTGVEKLFF. DNA for the CDR3: TGTGCCAGCAGTTACGGGACAGGGGTTGAAAAACTGTTTTTT.

The chain joins TRBV5-1 to TRBJ2-5; perhaps TRBD2 as D (6 bases). V lost 1 base to trimming and J lost 6 bases, with 16 bases between them. Germline V lookup: CDR1 SGHRS, CDR2 YFSETQ. There are 15 residues in the CDR3. This CDR3 reads CASSLRESGVKTQYF. The CDR3 DNA reads TGCGCCAGCAGCTTGAGAGAATCGGGGGTGAAGACCCAGTACTTC. Supplemented by reference TRBV5-1 and TRBJ2-5, the full variable domain reads KAGVTQTPRYLIKTRGQQVTLSCSPISGHRSVSWYQQTPGQGLQFLFEYFSETQRNKGNFPGRFSGRQFSNSRSEMNVSTLELGDSALYLCASSLRESGVKTQYFGPGTRLLVL.

This clonotype was observed a few times. V and J are TRBV10-3 and TRBJ1-3; no reliable D call. The CDR3 runs 15 residues. The V end lost 4 bases, the J end lost 0 bases, and 10 bases lay between the germline ends. Germline V gene sequence: CDR1 ENHRY, CDR2 SYGVKD. CDR3 region: CAISGYGNSGNTIYF. The CDR3 DNA reads TGTGCCATCAGTGGGTACGGAAACTCTGGAAACACCATATATTTT.

This clonotype was seen a handful of times. This rearrangement joins TRBV6-5 to TRBJ2-5, with D possibly matching TRBD1 (6 bases). The CDR3 spans 13 residues. CDR1 MNHEY and CDR2 SVGAGI come from the germline V gene. Trimming left V 2 bases short and J 4 bases short, with 8 bases between. CDR3 in DNA: TGTGCCAGCAGTTACCCAGGGGTAGAGACCCAGTACTTC. It codes for CASSYPGVETQYF.

V and J are TRBV6-2 or TRBV6-3 and TRBJ2-1, with 7 bases that match TRBD1. V lost 5 bases and J lost 9; bases outside the gene matches: 10. The germline V gene encodes CDR1 MNHEY and CDR2 SVGEGT. There are 14 residues in the CDR3. CDR3: CASSTGAGTVEQFF. The CDR3 DNA is TGTGCCAGCAGTACAGGGGCAGGGACGGTTGAGCAGTTCTTC.

This clonotype was counted between two and nine times. The rearrangement joins TRBV7-3 to TRBJ2-2, with D maybe TRBD2 (5 bases). This CDR3 is built from 14 residues. The germline V and J ends were trimmed by 4 bases and 7 bases, with 13 bases remaining between them. CDR1 and CDR2 (germline): SGHTA, FQGTGA. The CDR3 sequence: CASSSQPGNGELFF. Here the CDR3 DNA reads TGTGCCAGCAGCTCCCAACCGGGGAACGGGGAGCTGTTTTTT.

This clonotype was picked up a small number of times. The chain recombines TRBV7-9 with TRBJ2-3; unclear D gene. CDR1 is SEHNR and CDR2 is FQNEAQ in the germline V gene (reference sequence). This CDR3 contains 16 residues. Trimming took off 2 bases at V and 5 bases at J, with 17 bases between the two ends. CDR3 amino acids: CASSLLGSPNQDTQYF. In DNA, the CDR3 is TGTGCCAGCAGCTTACTGGGCAGCCCAAACCAAGATACGCAGTATTTT.

The CDR3 sequence: CASRHTRTGKETQYF. The CDR3 nucleotides are TGTGCCAGCAGACATACCAGGACAGGGAAAGAGACCCAGTACTTC. The genes are TRBV6-1 and TRBJ2-5; 8 nucleotides line up with TRBD1. V lost 6 bases and J lost 3; bases outside the gene matches: 9. This CDR3 spans 15 amino acids. Germline assignment: CDR1 MNHNS and CDR2 SASEGT.

This clonotype came up a few times. The chain has TRBV5-1 and TRBJ2-1, with D uncertain. V lost 1 base and J 0 bases, leaving 11 bases between the germline ends. The CDR3 sequence is 16 residues long. Germline V gene lookup returns CDR1 SGHRS and CDR2 YFSETQ. The CDR3 DNA reads as TGCGCCAGCAGCTTGACCCTTCCGGGCTCCTACAATGAGCAGTTCTTC. Protein sequence: CASSLTLPGSYNEQFF.

V gene TRBV6-2 or TRBV6-3 combines with J gene TRBJ1-1; unclear D gene. V was trimmed by 4 bases and J by 0 bases, leaving 3 bases between them. Germline CDR1 MNHEY, CDR2 SVGEGT. The length of the CDR3 is 12 residues. In DNA, the CDR3 is TGTGCCAGCAGTTGGGTGAACACTGAAGCTTTCTTT. This codes for CASSWVNTEAFF.

This clonotype was picked up a small number of times. J is TRBJ2-2 and V is TRBV10-3; D is unclear. Germline CDR1 is ENHRY and CDR2 is SYGVKD. The V end lost 4 bases, the J end lost 0 bases, and 9 bases lay between the germline ends. This CDR3 has 15 amino acids. CDR3 DNA sequence: TGTGCCATCAGTGCGGACGGCCCGAACACCGGGGAGCTGTTTTTT. It encodes CAISADGPNTGELFF.

This clonotype turned up a few times. V gene TRBV7-3 combines with J gene TRBJ2-5; TRBD2 matches at 15 bases. Germline loops: CDR1 SGHTA, CDR2 FQGTGA. The V segment lost 7 bases and the J segment 2 bases; nucleotides outside the gene matches: 8. The CDR3 spans 17 residues. CDR3 in DNA: TGTGCCAGCAACAAGGGTGGGACTAGCGGGGGGCAAGAGACCCAGTACTTC. It translates to CASNKGGTSGGQETQYF.

This clonotype was detected a few times. The V and J genes are TRBV5-1 and TRBJ2-1; either TRBD1 or TRBD2 may supply D (5 bases each). Trimming left V 3 bases short and J 9 bases short, with 10 bases between. The CDR3 sequence is 12 residues long. The germline CDR1 and CDR2 sequences are SGHRS and YFSETQ. The CDR3 bases are TGCGCCAGCAGCTGGCCCGGGGCTGAGCAGTTCTTC. Residues: CASSWPGAEQFF.

This rearrangement joins TRBV5-1 to TRBJ2-1; 11 bases map to TRBD2. V dropped 4 bases and J dropped 7; count of bases not matched to a gene: 10. CDR1 is SGHRS, CDR2 YFSETQ, per germline. This CDR3 comprises 16 residues. The CDR3 here is CASSEEGSGRGNEQFF. CDR3 nucleotides: TGCGCCAGCAGCGAGGAGGGTAGCGGGAGGGGGAATGAGCAGTTCTTC.

In this sample, this clonotype turned up a few times. V and J are TRBV7-9 and TRBJ2-6; D perhaps matches TRBD2 (6 bases). The germline V gene has CDR1 SEHNR and CDR2 FQNEAQ (reference sequence). V was shortened by 7 bases and J by 3 bases, with 10 bases between the two germline ends. The CDR3 sequence is 14 residues long. CDR3 bases: TGTGCCAGCATCCGGGGGTATGGGGCCAACGTCCTGACTTTC. Protein sequence: CASIRGYGANVLTF.

This clonotype was recorded a few times. This chain joins TRBV6-6 and TRBJ1-1; unclear D gene. Trimming removed 2 bases at V and 4 bases at J, with 8 bases between. Germline CDR1 MNHNY, CDR2 SVGAGI (reference sequence). The CDR3 consists of 13 residues. CDR3 loop: CASSYQVLTEAFF. DNA of the CDR3: TGTGCCAGCAGTTACCAGGTCCTCACTGAAGCTTTCTTT.

The table lists this clonotype with many counts. V gene TRBV7-2 combines with J gene TRBJ2-7, with a possible D match to TRBD1 (7 bases). This CDR3 is 14 amino acids long. The germline V gene has CDR1 SGHTA and CDR2 FQGNSA. The V end was cut by 3 bases, the J end by 7 bases, with 16 bases between. The DNA for the CDR3 is TGTGCCAGCAGCTTTATACCGGCAGGGGGGGAGCAGTACTTC. Translated, it gives CASSFIPAGGEQYF.

The gene calls are TRBV6-1 and TRBJ1-1; D perhaps matches TRBD1 (6 bases). Germline V gene data show CDR1 as MNHNS and CDR2 as SASEGT. The V end was cut by 10 bases, the J end by 5 bases, with 20 bases between. There are 14 residues in the CDR3. The CDR3 sequence is CATHRAGFYTEAFF. The CDR3, as DNA: TGTGCCACGCACAGGGCAGGTTTTTATACTGAAGCTTTCTTT.

This chain connects TRBV13 to TRBJ2-7, with 10 bases fitting TRBD1. The CDR3 extends over 15 amino acids. V lost 4 bases, J lost 3 bases, and 6 bases stayed unmatched. Germline loops: CDR1 PRHDT, CDR2 FYEKMQ (reference sequence). The CDR3 is CASSSGQGMLYEQYF. CDR3 coding DNA: TGTGCCAGCAGCTCGGGACAGGGGATGCTCTACGAGCAGTACTTC.

The genes are TRBV6-1 and TRBJ2-1; TRBD2 might be the D (5 bases). Germline-derived CDR1 and CDR2 are MNHNS and SASEGT. CDR3 size: 15 residues. V was shortened by 6 bases and J by 3 bases, with 15 bases between the two germline ends. CDR3 DNA: TGTGCCAGCAGGCCTGTTACCGGGATCTACAATGAGCAGTTCTTC. It encodes CASRPVTGIYNEQFF.

The rearrangement uses TRBV20-1 and TRBJ1-1, with D tentatively TRBD1 (5 bases). Germline loops: CDR1 DFQATT, CDR2 SNEGSKA (reference sequence). The CDR3 sequence is 10 residues long. V gave up 7 bases and J gave up 8 bases, with 11 bases separating them. This CDR3 is CSVPNREAFF. The CDR3 DNA reads TGCAGTGTCCCGAACAGGGAAGCTTTCTTT.

This clonotype has more than one count but fewer than ten. The chain is built from TRBV7-9 and TRBJ2-7; unclear D gene. V dropped 3 bases and J dropped 5 bases, with 11 bases sitting between them. The V gene's germline CDR1 is SEHNR and CDR2 FQNEAQ (reference sequence). CDR3 size: 13 residues. The CDR3 loop is CASSFGQLNEQYF. The CDR3 region has the DNA TGTGCCAGCAGCTTTGGCCAGCTTAACGAGCAGTACTTC.

The chain uses TRBV7-9 and TRBJ1-1; the D gene is possibly TRBD1 (5 bases). The CDR3 has 13 residues. The germline gives CDR1 SEHNR, CDR2 FQNEAQ (reference sequence). V lost 0 bases and J lost 11, with 13 bases in between. Here the CDR3 reads CASSLAEGTRAFF. Written as DNA, the CDR3 is TGTGCCAGCAGCTTAGCGGAGGGGACCCGGGCTTTCTTT.

This clonotype was seen more than once but under ten times. This chain connects TRBV12-3 or TRBV12-4 to TRBJ2-3; a possible D gene is TRBD1 (6 bases). The CDR3 consists of 15 residues. V lost 2 bases and J 8 bases, leaving 17 bases between the germline ends. The CDR3: CASSLRGQQGGTQYF. DNA of the CDR3: TGTGCCAGCAGTTTACGGGGTCAGCAAGGGGGTACGCAGTATTTT.

The J gene is TRBJ2-5, the V gene TRBV7-9; D remains ambiguous. The length of the CDR3 is 15 residues. Trimming removed 0 bases at V and 1 base at J, with 9 bases between. Germline V gene lookup returns CDR1 SEHNR and CDR2 FQNEAQ (reference sequence). CDR3 loop: CASSLAGWSQETQYF. CDR3 DNA sequence: TGTGCCAGCAGCTTAGCCGGTTGGTCCCAAGAGACCCAGTACTTC.

The chain carries TRBV2 and TRBJ1-4; 7 bases align to TRBD1. This CDR3 has 13 residues. Germline CDR1 and CDR2: SNHLY and FYNNEI. V was pared by 10 bases and J by 2 bases, with 4 bases of the junction left unmatched. The CDR3 DNA follows: TGTGCCACCGAGGGACAGACTAATGAAAAACTGTTTTTT. This gives the protein CATEGQTNEKLFF.

V is TRBV9 and J is TRBJ2-7, with TRBD1 matching 7 bases. The CDR3 has 13 amino acids. Germline CDR1 SGDLS, CDR2 YYNGEE. Trimming took 0 bases from V and 8 from J; bases not matched to a gene: 5. This CDR3 reads CASSVEGAGQQYF. CDR3 bases: TGTGCCAGCAGCGTAGAGGGGGCGGGTCAGCAGTACTTC.

The chain recombines TRBV10-3 with TRBJ2-7, with D perhaps given as TRBD1 or TRBD2 (6 bases each). The V gene's germline CDR1 is ENHRY and CDR2 SYGVKD. The germline V and J ends were trimmed by 3 bases and 2 bases, with 20 bases remaining between them. The CDR3 has 17 residues. The CDR3 nucleotides read TGTGCCATCAGTGACGCCACAGGGAGGACCTCACCCTACGAGCAGTACTTC. It is translated as CAISDATGRTSPYEQYF.

The chain links TRBV6-1 to TRBJ2-7; D possibly corresponds to TRBD1 (6 bases). The CDR3 runs 15 residues. Germline values: CDR1 MNHNS, CDR2 SASEGT. Trimming took 6 bases from V and 3 from J, leaving 18 bases between them. The CDR3 coding sequence is TGTGCCAGCAGGAAGCCCACAGGGTCGTTCTACGAGCAGTACTTC. Its protein is CASRKPTGSFYEQYF.